This T cell receptor (beta chain) was identified in a study of blood T cell repertoires in COVID-19. The CDR3 sequence is 14 residues long. V lost 0 bases, J lost 3 bases, and 8 bases lay in between. CDR1 and CDR2 (germline): LGHNA, YNFKEQ. The assay was immunoSEQ multiplex PCR, and TCRdb's table has in-frame clones only and misses some. This sample has over 85,000 clones; approximately 84% occur once, and the top ten carry 9.5% to 10%. The specimen was peripheral blood. The receptor was derived from a man between 40 and 49 years old with active or convalescent COVID-19. The chain couples TRBV4-2 to TRBJ1-2; D not resolved. This CDR3 reads CASSQDRRDYGYTF. The CDR3 DNA reads TGTGCCAGCAGCCAAGACCGGAGGGACTATGGCTACACCTTC.